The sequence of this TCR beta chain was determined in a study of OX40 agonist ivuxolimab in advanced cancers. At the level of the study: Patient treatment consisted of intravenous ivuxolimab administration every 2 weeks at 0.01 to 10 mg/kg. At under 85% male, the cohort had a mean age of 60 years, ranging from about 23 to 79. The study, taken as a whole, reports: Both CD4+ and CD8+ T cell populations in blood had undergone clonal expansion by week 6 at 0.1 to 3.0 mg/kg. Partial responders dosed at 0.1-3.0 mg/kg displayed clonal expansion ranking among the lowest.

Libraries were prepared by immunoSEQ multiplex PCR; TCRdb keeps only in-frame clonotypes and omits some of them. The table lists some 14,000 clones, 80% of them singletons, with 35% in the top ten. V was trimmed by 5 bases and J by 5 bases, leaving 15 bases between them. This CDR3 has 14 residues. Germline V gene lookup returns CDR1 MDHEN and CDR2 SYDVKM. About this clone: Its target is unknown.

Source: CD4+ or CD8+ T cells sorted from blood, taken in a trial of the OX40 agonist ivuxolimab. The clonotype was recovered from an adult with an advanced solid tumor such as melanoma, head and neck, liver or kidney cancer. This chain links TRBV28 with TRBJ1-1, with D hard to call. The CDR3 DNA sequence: TGTGCCAGCAGTGTGGACCTTGTAAATACTGAAGCTTTCTTT. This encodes CASSVDLVNTEAFF.